This T cell receptor beta chain was recovered during a study of blood T cell repertoires in COVID-19. At the level of the study: There were acute and convalescent COVID-19 samples, and they came from the United States, Italy and Spain. T cells, B-cell-depleted T cells, or PBMCs provided the cDNA or gDNA that served as material.

V lost 0 bases to trimming and J lost 3 bases; unmatched junction nucleotides: 3. The germline gives CDR1 LGHNA, CDR2 YNFKEQ. The CDR3 sequence is 16 residues long. There are a few counts of this clone. Authors' processing steps: Researchers report that nucleated cell counts were estimated from reference gene primer amplification. The data were produced by immunoSEQ multiplex PCR, yet TCRdb's version contains in-frame clones alone and is incomplete. V, J and clone size are those of that table, while D and trimming were read from the DNA. The data contain roughly 32,000 clones, 75% of them seen just once; the ten biggest clones take up roughly 15%.

The V gene is TRBV4-2, the J gene TRBJ2-3; TRBD2 aligns across 10 bases. Sequences were obtained from peripheral blood. The clonotype comes from an elderly man with active or convalescent COVID-19. CDR3 sequence: CASSQERTSGTDTQYF. In DNA form, the CDR3 reads TGTGCCAGCAGCCAAGAACGGACTAGCGGAACAGATACGCAGTATTTT.